This TCR beta chain was profiled in a study of T-cell reconstitution after alpha-beta-depleted transplantation in children. In this sample, this clonotype turned up many times. The CDR3 spans 19 residues. The germline gives CDR1 SGHVS, CDR2 FQNEAQ. Deletions cut 4 bases from V and 0 bases from J, with 22 bases between. The TCRbeta library incorporated unique molecular identifiers. A single record per CDR3 protein comes from TCRdb applying MiXCR to the PCR reads. Of about 260,000 distinct CDR3 sequences listed, less than 9% were seen once; the top ten hold less than 8%. The clonotype originates from a male patient aged 5 to 17 who had a stem cell transplant for acute lymphoblastic leukemia, so the T cells may come from the graft donor. The chain combines TRBV7-8 with TRBJ1-5; a weak D match, TRBD1 (6 bases). Sample: PBMCs, mostly from graft donor cells, taken 180 days after TCRalphabeta/CD19-depleted stem cell transplant. The CDR3 protein is CASSSILHPQGYSNQPQHF. CDR3 nucleotides: TGTGCCAGCAGCTCGATTTTACACCCGCAGGGGTATAGCAATCAGCCCCAGCATTTT. Full variable domain (missing parts from reference TRBV7-8 and TRBJ1-5): GAGVSQSPRYKVAKRGQDVALRCDPISGHVSLFWYQQALGQGPEFLTYFQNEAQLDKSGLPSDRFFAERPEGSVSTLKIQRTQQEDSAVYLCASSSILHPQGYSNQPQHFGDGTRLSIL.